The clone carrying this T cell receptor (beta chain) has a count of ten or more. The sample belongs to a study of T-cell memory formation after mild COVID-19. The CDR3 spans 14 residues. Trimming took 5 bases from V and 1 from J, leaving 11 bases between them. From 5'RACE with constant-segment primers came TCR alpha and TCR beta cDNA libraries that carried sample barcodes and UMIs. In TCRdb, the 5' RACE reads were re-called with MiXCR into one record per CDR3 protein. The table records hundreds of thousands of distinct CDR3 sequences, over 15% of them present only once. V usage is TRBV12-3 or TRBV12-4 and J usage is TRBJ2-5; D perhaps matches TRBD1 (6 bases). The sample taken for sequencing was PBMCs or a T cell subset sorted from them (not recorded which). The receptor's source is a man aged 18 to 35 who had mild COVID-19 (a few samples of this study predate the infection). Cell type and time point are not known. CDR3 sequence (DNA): TGTGCCAGCAGTCCCGGACAGTTCCAAGAGACCCAGTACTTC. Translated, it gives CASSPGQFQETQYF.